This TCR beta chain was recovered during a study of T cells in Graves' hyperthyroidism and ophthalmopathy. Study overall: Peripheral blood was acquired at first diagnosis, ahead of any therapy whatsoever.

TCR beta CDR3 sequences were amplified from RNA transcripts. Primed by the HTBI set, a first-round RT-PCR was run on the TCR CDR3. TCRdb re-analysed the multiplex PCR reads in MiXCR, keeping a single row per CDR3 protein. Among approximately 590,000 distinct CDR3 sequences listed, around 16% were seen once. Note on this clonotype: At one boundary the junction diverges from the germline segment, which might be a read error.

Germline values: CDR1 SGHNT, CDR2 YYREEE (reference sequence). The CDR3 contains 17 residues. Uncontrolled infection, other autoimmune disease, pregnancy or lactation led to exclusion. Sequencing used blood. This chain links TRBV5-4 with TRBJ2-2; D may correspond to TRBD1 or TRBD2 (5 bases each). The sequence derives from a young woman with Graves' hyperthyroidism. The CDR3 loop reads CAGSWGAGSGATRELFF. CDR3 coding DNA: TGTGCCGGCAGCTGGGGCGCGGGCTCCGGCGCCACCCGGGAGCTGTTTTTT.